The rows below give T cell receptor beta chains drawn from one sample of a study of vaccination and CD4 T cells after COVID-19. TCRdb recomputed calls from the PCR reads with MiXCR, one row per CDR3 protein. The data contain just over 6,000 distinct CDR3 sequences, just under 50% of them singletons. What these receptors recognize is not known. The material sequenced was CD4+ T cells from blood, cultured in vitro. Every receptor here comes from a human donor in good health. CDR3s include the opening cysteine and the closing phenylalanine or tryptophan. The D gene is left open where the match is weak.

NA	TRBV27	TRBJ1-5	CASSPFKGGSSNQPQHF
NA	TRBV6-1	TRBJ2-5	CASRGALETQYF
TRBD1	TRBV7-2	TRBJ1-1	CASSSKTGGNTEAFF
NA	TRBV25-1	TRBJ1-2	CASSEGRRAYGYTF
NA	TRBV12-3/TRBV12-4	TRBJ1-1	CASTRPGSTEAFF
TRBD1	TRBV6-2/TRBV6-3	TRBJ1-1	CASRQSTGVAAEAFF
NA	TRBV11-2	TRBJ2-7	CASSLGGLSYEQYF
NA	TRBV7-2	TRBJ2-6	CASSRDGFGRSGVLTF
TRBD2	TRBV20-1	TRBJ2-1	CSAGRGLAGGKQFF
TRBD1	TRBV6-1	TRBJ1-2	CASSPPGQGLINYGYTF
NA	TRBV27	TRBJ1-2	CASSLFDGSYGYTF
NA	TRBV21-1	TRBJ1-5	CASSKADLNQPQHF
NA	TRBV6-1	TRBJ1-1	CASTSAGQNTEAFF
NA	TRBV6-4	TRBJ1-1	CASSRGGNTEAFF
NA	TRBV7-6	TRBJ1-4	CASSKTGRGQRRDEKLFF
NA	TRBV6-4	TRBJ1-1	CASTRGLGTEAFF
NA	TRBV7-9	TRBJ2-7	CASSASAAGGEQYF
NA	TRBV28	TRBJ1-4	CASSPLATNEKLFF
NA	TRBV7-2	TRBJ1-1	CASSSGGGVNTEAFF
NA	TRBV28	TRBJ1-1	CASSSPRQTMNTEAFF
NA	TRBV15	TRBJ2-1	CATSRDLPYSYNEQFF
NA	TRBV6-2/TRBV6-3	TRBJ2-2	CASSLEPTNTGELFF
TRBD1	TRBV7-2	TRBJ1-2	CASSVDRDYGYTF
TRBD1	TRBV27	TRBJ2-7	CASSPGQGKSYEQYF
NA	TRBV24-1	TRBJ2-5	CATSDLTGHTEDEETQYF
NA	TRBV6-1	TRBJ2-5	CASRGARETQYF
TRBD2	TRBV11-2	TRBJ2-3	CASSSGTRGSTDTQYF
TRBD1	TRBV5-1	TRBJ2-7	CASSAAHTQGRYEQYF
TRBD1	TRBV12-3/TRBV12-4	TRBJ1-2	CASGRGLNYGYTF
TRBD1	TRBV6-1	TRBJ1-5	CATGGVYSNQPQHF
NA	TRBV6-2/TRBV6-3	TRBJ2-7	CASSSRKSTVYEQYF
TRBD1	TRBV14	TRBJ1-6	CASSQDPGGHSPLHF
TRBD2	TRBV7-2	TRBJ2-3	CASSPVAGMGTDTQYF
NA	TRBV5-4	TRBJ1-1	CASSLNLLMNTEAFF
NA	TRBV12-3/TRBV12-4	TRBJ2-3	CASSLVGTRTDTQYF
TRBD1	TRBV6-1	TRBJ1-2	CASSIRTGNYGYTF
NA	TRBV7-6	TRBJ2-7	CASKGPLDSEQYF
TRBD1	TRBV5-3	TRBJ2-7	CARSHGQGKTYEQYF
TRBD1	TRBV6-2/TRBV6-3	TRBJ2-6	CASSPQTGSGANVLTF
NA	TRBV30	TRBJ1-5	CAWSVDSEWQPQHF
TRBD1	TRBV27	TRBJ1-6	CASSFRTGSGSPLHF
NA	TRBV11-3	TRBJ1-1	CASSLGMNTEAFF
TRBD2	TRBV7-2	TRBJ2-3	CASSRPTAGFPDTQYF
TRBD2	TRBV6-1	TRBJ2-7	CASTKAGVDEQYF
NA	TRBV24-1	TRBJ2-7	CATSGGRDGDYEQYF
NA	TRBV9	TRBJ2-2	CASSVSPRYTGELFF
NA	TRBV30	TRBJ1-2	CAWRTRVYGGYTF
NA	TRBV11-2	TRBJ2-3	CASSLDFGATDTQYF
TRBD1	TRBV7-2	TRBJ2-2	CASRNNRGPYGELFF
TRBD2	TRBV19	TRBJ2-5	CASSIDGSGGQETQYF